This T cell receptor (beta chain) stems from a study of T cell repertoires in cytomegalovirus infection. Across the study: HLA-B-restricted CMV epitopes that are well studied were used alongside recently identified HLA-C-restricted ones. Both a matching HLA type and CMV infection were indicated by public TCR beta signatures. Study-wide findings and caveats: CMV-specific TCR beta clonotypes restricted by HLA-C were the ones dominating the ex vivo response. Frequencies of public TCR beta families were cumulated, and this identified carriers of CMV plus the relevant HLA.

A single record per CDR3 protein comes from TCRdb applying MiXCR to the reads. The sample has about 340,000 distinct CDR3 sequences, 25% to 30% seen once. This clonotype was recorded many times. Its specificity is unknown. The sample in question was cultured PBMCs, obtained from culture after CMV antigen stimulation. The sequence derives from a human donor in good health (CMV status not recorded). Some clones in this sample may be carry-over from other donors' samples.

The CDR3 region is CASSPVVGRGGHEQFF. The CDR3 DNA sequence: TGTGCCAGCAGCCCCGTGGTTGGGCGGGGGGGCCATGAGCAGTTCTTC. This rearrangement joins TRBV7-2 to TRBJ2-1; TRBD2 matches 9 bases. The CDR3 sequence is 16 residues long. CDR1 and CDR2 from the germline V gene are SGHTA and FQGNSA. J was trimmed by 8 bases and V by 5 bases; bases with no gene match: 13.